This record looks at one TCR beta chain sequence and its context. As yet, its antigen is unknown. The data stem from a study of T-cell memory formation after mild COVID-19. Turning to the study itself: TCR clusters were largely donor specific. Findings and caveats of the study: Balance between CD4 and CD8 was seen in clones contracting day 15 to 85, and a CD4+ lean was seen in later expanders.

V dropped 6 bases and J dropped 0; count of bases not matched to a gene: 3. CDR3 size: 14 residues. It was 5'RACE with constant-segment primers that produced the TCR alpha and TCR beta cDNA libraries, which carried sample barcodes and UMIs. One entry per CDR3 protein results from TCRdb running MiXCR on the 5' RACE reads. The sample carries under 550,000 distinct CDR3 sequences, around a sixth recorded once. This sequence originates from an adult woman who had mild COVID-19 (a few samples of this study predate the infection). Cell type and time point are not known. The V call is TRBV12-3 or TRBV12-4, the J call TRBJ2-3, with 7 bases fitting TRBD1. The specimen was PBMCs or a T cell subset sorted from them (not recorded which). The CDR3, as DNA: TGTGCCAGCAGGGAGACAGGGAGCACAGATACGCAGTATTTT. Protein: CASRETGSTDTQYF.